This entry features one TCR beta chain sequence. The antigen remains unidentified. Other DNA variants within this sample encode the same CDR3. The protocol was immunoSEQ multiplex PCR, while the TCRdb copy is restricted to in-frame clones and leaves out a portion. Seen here are around 50,000 clones, 75% to 85% observed once, and the top ten hold 0.75% to 0.8%. The germline V gene encodes CDR1 SGHRS and CDR2 YFSETQ. The V end was cut by 2 bases, the J end by 0 bases, with 9 bases between. The length of the CDR3 is 15 residues. This entry belongs to a study of OX40 agonist ivuxolimab in advanced cancers. Looking at the study overall: Earlier treatment with anti-PD-1, anti-PD-L1 or anti-CTLA-4 was permitted, and less than 50% had received some. Of the patients, three showed partial responses, one with hepatocellular carcinoma and two with cutaneous melanoma.

Study conclusions and caveats: Clonal expansion by week 6 occurred in CD4+ and CD8+ blood T cells (at 0.1 to 3.0 mg/kg).

The chain combines TRBV5-1 with TRBJ1-5; TRBD1 might be the D (6 bases). The clonotype originates from an adult with an advanced solid tumor such as melanoma, head and neck, liver or kidney cancer. Sequenced material: CD4+ or CD8+ T cells sorted from blood, taken in a trial of the OX40 agonist ivuxolimab. The CDR3 reads CASSLGGDSNQPQHF. The DNA of the CDR3 is TGCGCCAGCAGCTTAGGGGGTGATAGCAATCAGCCCCAGCATTTT.